Listed below are T cell receptor beta chains from one sample, sequenced in a study of Ad26.COV2.S vaccination and SARS-CoV-2 variants. TCRdb's table, derived via immunoSEQ multiplex PCR, lists solely in-frame clones and lacks some. The sample gives about 320,000 clones, around 83% of which show up once; approximately 2% is in the top ten. The material sequenced was peripheral blood, taken in a trial of Ad26.COV2.S vaccine versus placebo. Every receptor here comes from a person between 18 and 60 years old who received the Ad26.COV2.S COVID-19 vaccine or a placebo. The CDR3 runs from the conserved cysteine through the conserved F or W. Each record gives: V gene, clone size, J gene, CDR3 protein. Clone sizes are given selectively: once, few, many, or a class where the clone is expanded.

>TRBV4-3|once|TRBJ1-2
CASSQDPPGPKGYTF
>TRBV7-8|-|TRBJ1-2
CASSPHTGNYGYTF
>TRBV5-4|once|TRBJ1-1
CASSPGTGINTEAFF
>TRBV5-1|-|TRBJ1-4
CASSPRTGENEKLFF
>TRBV7-8|-|TRBJ2-5
CASTALGGQSQETQYF
>TRBV20-1|-|TRBJ1-6
CSASVGQGIVNNSPLHF
>TRBV29-1|-|TRBJ1-2
CSVEPTGGDYGYTF
>TRBV7-9|once|TRBJ1-2
CASSPLEKFNYGYTF
>TRBV2|-|TRBJ1-3
CASSLSGNTIYF
>TRBV18|once|TRBJ2-7
CASSLTIPLAGGISYEQYF
>TRBV4-2|-|TRBJ1-4
CASSQETGTANEKLFF
>TRBV30|-|TRBJ1-4
CAWSVTGGEKLFF
>TRBV10-3|-|TRBJ1-6
CAIRPPTGPASF
>TRBV10-2|-|TRBJ2-3
CASRASGGARDTQYF
>TRBV7-3|once|TRBJ2-2
CASSLLNSNTGELFF
>TRBV9|-|TRBJ2-1
CASAKDRAWDEQFF
>TRBV10-2|-|TRBJ2-7
CASSLTGRDEQYF
>TRBV6-1|-|TRBJ1-2
CASSEMTGLGYTF
>TRBV9|-|TRBJ2-7
CASSVTGVEEQYF
>TRBV3-1/TRBV3-2|once|TRBJ1-2
CASSHKGQIYGYTF
>TRBV5-4|once|TRBJ1-6
CASSLKVSSYNSPLHF
>TRBV6-5|-|TRBJ2-7
CASRGQGGPYEQYF
>TRBV30|-|TRBJ1-2
CAWSVRFYGYTF
>TRBV2|-|TRBJ2-2
CASSGYTSGANTGELFF
>TRBV24-1|-|TRBJ2-7
CATSDRGGSEQYF
>TRBV10-3|-|TRBJ1-1
CAISEPHGSLEAFF
>TRBV2|-|TRBJ1-6
CASSRESSYNSPLHF
>TRBV9|few|TRBJ2-1
CASSVDTANYNEQFF
>TRBV5-1|-|TRBJ1-1
CASSSNRDRVAFF
>TRBV28|-|TRBJ1-6
CASKTGAFSYNSPLHF
>TRBV29-1|-|TRBJ2-3
CSVRGGTDTQYF
>TRBV19|-|TRBJ1-2
CASSIVRDRLSYGYTF
>TRBV5-6|few|TRBJ2-7
CASTPTGSYEQYF
>TRBV5-1|-|TRBJ1-2
CASSSSRDRGLGYTF
>TRBV2|-|TRBJ2-3
CASRGGQGRGTDTQYF
>TRBV7-2|-|TRBJ1-2
CASSQKRLAGYTF
>TRBV19|-|TRBJ2-1
CASSMGGATYNEQFF
>TRBV4-1|many|TRBJ1-4
CASSSSGEGEKLFF
>TRBV10-3|-|TRBJ1-2
CAISPGQGRNGYTF
>TRBV5-1|-|TRBJ2-1
CASSLDIASYNEQFF
>TRBV18|once|TRBJ1-6
CASSPGQSNSPLHF
>TRBV4-2|-|TRBJ1-2
CASSQDWPGPDYGYTF
>TRBV14|-|TRBJ2-5
CASSQSAETQYF
>TRBV19|-|TRBJ2-1
CASSGTGAFDEQFF
>TRBV5-4|-|TRBJ1-3
CASSPSTGGNTIYF
>TRBV7-9|once|TRBJ1-3
CASSLERQSSGNTIYF
>TRBV12-3/TRBV12-4|once|TRBJ2-7
CASSLGYEQYF
>TRBV5-1|-|TRBJ1-1
CASRQGNMNTEAFF
>TRBV10-1|few|TRBJ2-5
CASSDSLGVETQYF
>TRBV5-1|once|TRBJ2-7
CASSPWTSGGYEQYF
>TRBV4-1|-|TRBJ1-5
CASRRTPGQGFYSNQPQHF
>TRBV5-6|-|TRBJ1-1
CASSAGWGRYLNTEAFF
>TRBV18|-|TRBJ2-2
CASPGPINTGELFF
>TRBV3-1/TRBV3-2|few|TRBJ2-5
CASSLFRDREETQYF
>TRBV5-1|few|TRBJ1-6
CASSLGAYRGNSPLHF